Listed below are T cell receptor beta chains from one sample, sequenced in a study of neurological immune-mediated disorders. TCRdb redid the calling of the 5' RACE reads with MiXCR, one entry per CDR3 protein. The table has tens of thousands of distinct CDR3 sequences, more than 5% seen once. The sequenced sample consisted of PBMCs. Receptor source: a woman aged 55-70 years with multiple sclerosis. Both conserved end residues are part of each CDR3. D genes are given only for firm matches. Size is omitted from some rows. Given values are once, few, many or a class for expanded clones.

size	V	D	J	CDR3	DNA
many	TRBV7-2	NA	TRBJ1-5	CASSLLDSNQPQHF	TGTGCCAGCAGCTTACTAGACAGCAATCAGCCCCAGCATTTT
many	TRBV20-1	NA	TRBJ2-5	CSARSFGTPQETQYF	TGCAGTGCTAGATCGTTCGGGACACCCCAAGAGACCCAGTACTTC
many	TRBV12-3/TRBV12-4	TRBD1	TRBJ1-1	CASSPGTHRGDTEAFF	TGTGCCAGCAGTCCCGGGACCCACAGGGGGGACACTGAAGCTTTCTTT
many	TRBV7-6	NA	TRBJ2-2	CASSPVGPNTGELFF	TGTGCCAGCAGCCCCGTGGGGCCGAACACCGGGGAGCTGTTTTTT
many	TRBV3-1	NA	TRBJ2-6	CASRVHANSGANVLTF	TGTGCCAGCAGAGTGCACGCCAACTCTGGGGCCAACGTCCTGACTTTC
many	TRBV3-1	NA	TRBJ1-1	CASSQGSRVNTEAFF	TGTGCCAGCAGCCAAGGGTCCAGGGTGAACACTGAAGCTTTCTTT
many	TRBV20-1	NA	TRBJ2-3	CSARSSGGGGFTQYF	TGCAGTGCTAGGTCCTCTGGAGGGGGGGGATTTACGCAGTATTTT
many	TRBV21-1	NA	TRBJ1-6	CASSSGLDSPLHF	TGTGCCAGCAGTTCGGGGTTGGATTCACCCCTCCACTTT
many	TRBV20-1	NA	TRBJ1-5	CSARDSGFNQPQHF	TGCAGTGCTAGAGATTCCGGCTTCAATCAGCCCCAGCATTTT
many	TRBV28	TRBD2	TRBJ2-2	CASRPTGGAVVGELFF	TGTGCCAGCAGACCCACCGGGGGGGCGGTTGTCGGGGAGCTGTTTTTT
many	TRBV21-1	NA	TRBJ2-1	CASSSVGLARREQFF	TGTGCCAGCAGCTCCGTGGGACTAGCCCGGCGCGAGCAGTTCTTC
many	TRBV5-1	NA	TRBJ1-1	CASSLEATMNTEAFF	TGCGCCAGCAGCTTGGAAGCGACCATGAACACTGAAGCTTTCTTT
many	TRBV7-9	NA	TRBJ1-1	CASSLEASEAFF	TGTGCCAGCAGCTTAGAGGCGTCTGAAGCTTTCTTT
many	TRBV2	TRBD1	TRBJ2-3	CASSFGQGADTQYF	TGTGCCAGCAGTTTCGGACAGGGCGCAGATACGCAGTATTTT
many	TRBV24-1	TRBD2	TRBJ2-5	CATSDLRTSGVETQYF	TGTGCCACCAGTGATTTGAGGACTAGCGGGGTAGAGACCCAGTACTTC
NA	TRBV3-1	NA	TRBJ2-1	CASSQVRAHLYEQFF	TGTGCCAGCAGCCAAGTCCGGGCGCATCTATATGAGCAGTTCTTC
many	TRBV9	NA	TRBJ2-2	CASSAQGSTSTGELFF	TGTGCCAGCAGCGCCCAGGGAAGCACGTCCACCGGGGAGCTGTTTTTT
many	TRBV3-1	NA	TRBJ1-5	CASSLGQSNQPQHF	TGTGCCAGCAGCCTAGGACAGAGCAATCAGCCCCAGCATTTT
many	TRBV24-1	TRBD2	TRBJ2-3	CATSDAGADTQYF	TGTGCCACCAGTGACGCGGGGGCAGATACGCAGTATTTT
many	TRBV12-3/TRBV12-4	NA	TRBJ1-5	CASSFWGRDQPQHF	TGTGCCAGCAGTTTCTGGGGTAGGGATCAGCCCCAGCATTTT
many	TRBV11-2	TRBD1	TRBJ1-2	CASSLDRGLSYTF	TGTGCCAGCAGCTTAGACAGGGGGCTTAGCTACACCTTC
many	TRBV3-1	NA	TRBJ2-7	CASSQGPTNSYEQYF	TGTGCCAGCAGCCAAGGACCCACAAACTCCTACGAGCAGTACTTC
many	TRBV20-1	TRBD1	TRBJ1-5	CSAREDRGNQPQHF	TGCAGTGCTAGGGAGGACAGGGGGAATCAGCCCCAGCATTTT
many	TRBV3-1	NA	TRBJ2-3	CASSRGLPDTQYF	TGTGCCAGCAGCCGGGGGCTACCAGATACGCAGTATTTT
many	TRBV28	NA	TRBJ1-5	CASTPVWGSNQPQHF	TGTGCCAGCACGCCCGTGTGGGGTTCGAATCAGCCCCAGCATTTT
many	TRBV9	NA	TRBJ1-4	CASSVNPSGTYGKLFF	TGTGCCAGCAGCGTGAACCCTTCAGGTACCTATGGAAAACTGTTTTTT
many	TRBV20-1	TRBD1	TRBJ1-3	CSAETGTGEDTIYF	TGCAGTGCTGAGACAGGGACGGGGGAAGACACCATATATTTT
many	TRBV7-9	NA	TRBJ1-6	CASSGEVSYNSPLHF	TGTGCCAGCAGCGGTGAAGTCTCCTATAATTCACCCCTCCACTTT
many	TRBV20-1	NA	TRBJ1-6	CSARAGDLGSPLHF	TGCAGTGCTAGAGCGGGAGATCTCGGTTCACCCCTCCACTTT
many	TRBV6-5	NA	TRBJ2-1	CASRPWGEQGQFF	TGTGCCAGCAGACCATGGGGAGAACAGGGGCAGTTCTTC
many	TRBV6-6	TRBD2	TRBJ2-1	CASSYVRGVNHNEQFF	TGTGCCAGCAGTTACGTCCGGGGGGTCAACCACAATGAGCAGTTCTTC
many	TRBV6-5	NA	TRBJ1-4	CASRRETSELFF	TGTGCCAGCAGGAGGGAGACGAGTGAACTGTTTTTT
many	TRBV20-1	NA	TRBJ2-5	CSARDRGLQGKYQETQYF	TGCAGTGCTAGAGATCGGGGGCTCCAGGGTAAATACCAAGAGACCCAGTACTTC
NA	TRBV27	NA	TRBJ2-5	CASSWGRSETQYF	TGTGCCAGCAGTTGGGGCAGGTCGGAGACCCAGTACTTC
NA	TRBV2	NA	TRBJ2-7	CASSRTEAYEQYF	TGTGCCAGCAGTCGGACGGAAGCCTACGAGCAGTACTTC
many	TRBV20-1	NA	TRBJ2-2	CSARETGRAGELFF	TGCAGTGCTAGAGAGACAGGGAGGGCCGGGGAGCTGTTTTTT
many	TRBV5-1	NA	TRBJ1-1	CASSSAGAGDTEAFF	TGCGCCAGCAGCTCGGCAGGGGCGGGAGACACTGAAGCTTTCTTT